This entry features one T cell receptor (beta chain) sequence. Its antigen is still unknown. These data belong to a study of Tregs in tolerant kidney transplant recipients. Study details: An approximately three-day belatacept mixed lymphocyte reaction, sometimes plus 5-day graft donor restimulation, preceded CD4+CD25+CD127- sorting. Sorting used antibodies to exclude donor cells.

Only in-frame clones appear in the TCRdb table, and some are missing; sequencing was by immunoSEQ multiplex PCR. This table holds about 2,800 clones, around 40% found once. Points from the study as a whole: Expanding Tregs on activated donor B cells appeared to best identify donor-specific TCRbeta clones. Biological reproducibility was not directly addressed in this study.

The CDR3 totals 12 residues. CDR1 and CDR2 (germline): SGHRS, YFSETQ. The V gene lost 3 bases and the J gene lost 7 bases, with 11 bases spanning the gap. This receptor was taken from a human donor in good health. This chain links TRBV5-1 with TRBJ2-7; D gene unclear. The sample consisted of Tregs from blood cultured with allogeneic cells. The CDR3 DNA is TGCGCCAGCAGCTCCTACTTGTCGGAGCAGTACTTC. Translation: CASSSYLSEQYF.